This is a list of T cell receptor beta chains from one sample in a study of T cells in Graves' hyperthyroidism and ophthalmopathy. Via MiXCR, TCRdb re-called the multiplex PCR reads, giving one row per CDR3 protein. In the table there are about 610,000 distinct CDR3 sequences, 46% of which are singletons. Sample: peripheral blood or thyroid tissue (not recorded which). Receptors originate from a woman under 30 with Graves' hyperthyroidism. Each CDR3 is given with its conserved first and last residue. D genes are given only for firm matches. Rows may omit the clone size; those that give it use once, few, many or a size class.

CDR3: CSVPTHSGRVDTQYF; DNA: TGCAGTGTCCCGACCCATAGCGGGAGGGTAGATACGCAGTATTTT; V: TRBV20-1; J: TRBJ2-3; size: once; D: TRBD2
CDR3: CASSPPTDSNTEAFF; DNA: TGTGCCAGCAGCCCCCCGACAGATTCGAACACTGAAGCTTTCTTT; V: TRBV3-1; J: TRBJ1-1; size: -; D: -
CDR3: CATQTHPGDSYEQYF; DNA: TGTGCCACCCAGACCCACCCAGGGGATTCCTACGAGCAGTACTTC; V: TRBV6-2/TRBV6-3; J: TRBJ2-7; size: many; D: -
CDR3: CASSLSRGQSNQPQHF; DNA: TGTGCCAGCAGTTTAAGTCGGGGTCAGAGCAATCAGCCCCAGCATTTT; V: TRBV10-3; J: TRBJ1-5; size: -; D: -
CDR3: CASRADGNEQFF; DNA: TGTGCCAGCAGAGCCGACGGGAATGAGCAGTTCTTC; V: TRBV2; J: TRBJ2-1; size: few; D: -
CDR3: CASSLSGGSNNEQYF; DNA: TGCGCCAGCAGCTTGTCAGGGGGTTCCAACAATGAGCAGTACTTC; V: TRBV5-1; J: TRBJ2-7; size: -; D: TRBD1
CDR3: CATSRRTSGSTYEQYF; DNA: TGTGCCACCAGCAGAAGGACTAGCGGGAGCACCTACGAGCAGTACTTC; V: TRBV15; J: TRBJ2-7; size: -; D: TRBD2
CDR3: CASSLTGSDGANVLTF; DNA: TGTGCCAGCAGCTTAACAGGGAGTGATGGGGCCAACGTCCTGACTTTC; V: TRBV7-3; J: TRBJ2-6; size: -; D: -
CDR3: CASSLCRKLVVRGSGNTIYF; DNA: TGCGCCAGCAGCTTGTGTCGCAAACTTGTGGTCCGCGGCTCTGGAAACACCATATATTTT; V: TRBV5-1; J: TRBJ1-3; size: many; D: -
CDR3: CASTQHGGNTEAFF; DNA: TGTGCCAGCACCCAACATGGGGGGAACACTGAAGCTTTCTTT; V: TRBV12-3/TRBV12-4; J: TRBJ1-1; size: many; D: -
CDR3: CSVGPGRLETQYF; DNA: TGCAGCGTTGGACCCGGGAGGTTGGAGACCCAGTACTTC; V: TRBV29-1; J: TRBJ2-5; size: -; D: TRBD2
CDR3: CASSLGTSFSQYF; DNA: TGTGCCAGCAGCTTAGGGACAAGTTTTTCCCAGTACTTC; V: TRBV7-8; J: TRBJ2-5; size: -; D: -
CDR3: CASSYRLAGIYNEQFF; DNA: TGTGCCAGCAGCTATAGACTAGCGGGGATATACAATGAGCAGTTCTTC; V: TRBV7-9; J: TRBJ2-1; size: -; D: TRBD2
CDR3: CASSQDSGEEDEKLFF; DNA: TGCGCCAGCAGCCAAGATTCCGGGGAAGAGGATGAAAAACTGTTTTTT; V: TRBV4-3; J: TRBJ1-4; size: many; D: -
CDR3: CASSEGQGGYEQYF; DNA: TGCGCCAGCAGCGAAGGACAGGGAGGATACGAGCAGTACTTC; V: TRBV5-1; J: TRBJ2-7; size: -; D: TRBD1
CDR3: CASSFLTGVAQPQHF; DNA: TGTGCCAGCAGCTTTCTGACAGGGGTCGCTCAGCCCCAGCATTTT; V: TRBV11-3; J: TRBJ1-5; size: -; D: TRBD1
CDR3: CASSPPLVGTTCEQYF; DNA: TGTGCCAGCAGCCCTCCGTTAGTGGGAACGACCTGCGAGCAGTACTTC; V: TRBV7-9; J: TRBJ2-7; size: -; D: -
CDR3: CASSLGGQVNEKLFF; DNA: TGCGCCAGCAGCTTGGGAGGACAGGTTAATGAAAAACTGTTTTTT; V: TRBV5-1; J: TRBJ1-4; size: many; D: TRBD1
CDR3: CSLGGRANYGYTF; DNA: TGCAGCTTGGGCGGCAGGGCTAACTATGGCTACACCTTC; V: TRBV29-1; J: TRBJ1-2; size: -; D: -
CDR3: CASSLMLDRNYEQYF; DNA: TGTGCCAGCAGCCTCATGCTGGACAGGAACTACGAGCAGTACTTC; V: TRBV3-1; J: TRBJ2-7; size: many; D: TRBD1
CDR3: CASSVDPRPNQPQHF; DNA: TGTGCCAGCAGCGTAGACCCCAGGCCAAATCAGCCCCAGCATTTT; V: TRBV9; J: TRBJ1-5; size: many; D: -
CDR3: CASSIYLCSVGMAVYEQYF; DNA: -; V: TRBV7-6; J: TRBJ2-7; size: -; D: -
CDR3: CASSQLAGTNPYGYTF; DNA: TGTGCCAGCAGCCAACTTGCAGGAACGAATCCCTATGGCTACACCTTC; V: TRBV14; J: TRBJ1-2; size: many; D: -
CDR3: CASSLEGGNQPQHF; DNA: TGTGCCAGCAGCCTTGAGGGGGGAAATCAGCCCCAGCATTTT; V: TRBV5-1; J: TRBJ1-5; size: many; D: -
CDR3: CASSLVGTYEQYF; DNA: TGTGCCAGCAGCTTAGTGGGGACCTACGAGCAGTACTTC; V: TRBV7-9; J: TRBJ2-7; size: many; D: -
CDR3: CASGLTGTSYGYTF; DNA: TGTGCCAGCGGCCTCACCGGGACTTCCTATGGCTACACCTTC; V: TRBV28; J: TRBJ1-2; size: once; D: -
CDR3: CASSLNRNTGELFF; DNA: TGTGCCAGCAGCTTGAACCGGAACACCGGGGAGCTGTTTTTT; V: TRBV5-5; J: TRBJ2-2; size: many; D: -
CDR3: CSAIPGLRGNYGYTF; DNA: TGCAGTGCTATACCCGGGCTCAGGGGGAATTATGGCTACACCTTC; V: TRBV20-1; J: TRBJ1-2; size: many; D: TRBD1
CDR3: CASSSYATTDSYNEQFF; DNA: TGTGCCAGCAGCTCCTACGCTACGACCGACTCCTACAATGAGCAGTTCTTC; V: TRBV13; J: TRBJ2-1; size: many; D: -
CDR3: CSVRQGVSGSYEQYF; DNA: TGCAGCGTCCGACAGGGGGTTAGCGGTAGCTACGAGCAGTACTTC; V: TRBV29-1; J: TRBJ2-7; size: -; D: TRBD1
CDR3: CASSRETGPYEQYF; DNA: TGTGCCAGCTCACGGGAGACTGGCCCCTACGAGCAGTACTTC; V: TRBV18; J: TRBJ2-7; size: few; D: -
CDR3: CASSRQGFVPGELFF; DNA: TGTGCCAGCAGCAGGCAGGGGTTCGTCCCCGGGGAGCTGTTTTTT; V: TRBV5-4; J: TRBJ2-2; size: many; D: -
CDR3: CASTQRGGLSTDTQYF; DNA: TGTGCCAGCACTCAGAGGGGGGGGTTATCGACAGATACGCAGTATTTT; V: TRBV5-6; J: TRBJ2-3; size: -; D: -
CDR3: CSARDRDSNTGELFF; DNA: TGCAGTGCTAGAGATCGGGACAGCAACACCGGGGAGCTGTTTTTT; V: TRBV20-1; J: TRBJ2-2; size: many; D: TRBD1
CDR3: CSVGGAEAFF; DNA: TGCAGCGTTGGGGGGGCTGAAGCTTTCTTT; V: TRBV29-1; J: TRBJ1-1; size: -; D: -
CDR3: CASSHGLAGEYNEQFF; DNA: TGTGCCAGCAGCCACGGACTAGCGGGAGAGTACAATGAGCAGTTCTTC; V: TRBV5-5; J: TRBJ2-1; size: -; D: TRBD2
CDR3: CSVSGTSDYEQYF; DNA: TGCAGCGTTTCCGGGACTAGCGATTACGAGCAGTACTTC; V: TRBV29-1; J: TRBJ2-7; size: few; D: TRBD2
CDR3: CASSTYLTNSYTF; DNA: TGTGCCAGCAGCACGTACTTGACGAACAGCTACACCTTC; V: TRBV7-2; J: TRBJ1-2; size: many; D: -
CDR3: CASSRRLAGEPQHF; DNA: TGTGCCAGCAGCAGAAGACTAGCCGGGGAGCCCCAGCATTTT; V: TRBV7-2; J: TRBJ1-5; size: -; D: -
CDR3: CASSDDSATNEKLFF; DNA: TGTGCCAGCAGTGACGACAGTGCAACTAATGAAAAACTGTTTTTT; V: TRBV6-6; J: TRBJ1-4; size: many; D: -
CDR3: CASSLLEGGETQYF; DNA: TGCGCCAGCAGCTTGTTGGAGGGAGGAGAGACCCAGTACTTC; V: TRBV5-1; J: TRBJ2-5; size: many; D: -
CDR3: CASSYDTMNTEAFF; DNA: TGTGCCAGCAGTTATGATACAATGAACACTGAAGCTTTCTTT; V: TRBV6-5; J: TRBJ1-1; size: -; D: -
CDR3: CSLGSGLYEQYF; DNA: TGCAGCTTAGGGTCCGGGCTCTACGAGCAGTACTTC; V: TRBV20-1; J: TRBJ2-7; size: -; D: -
CDR3: CASSSQSSEQYF; DNA: TGTGCCAGCAGTTCGCAGAGCAGCGAGCAGTACTTC; V: TRBV6-5; J: TRBJ2-7; size: many; D: -
CDR3: CATSEGGGEQPQHF; DNA: TGTGCCACCAGTGAGGGGGGAGGGGAACAGCCCCAGCATTTT; V: TRBV24-1; J: TRBJ1-5; size: -; D: -
CDR3: CSARQGWGEQFF; DNA: TGCAGTGCTAGACAGGGATGGGGTGAGCAGTTCTTC; V: TRBV20-1; J: TRBJ2-1; size: -; D: -
CDR3: CARILAGRNEQFF; DNA: TGTGCCAGGATACTAGCGGGACGTAATGAGCAGTTCTTC; V: TRBV7-3; J: TRBJ2-1; size: -; D: TRBD2
CDR3: CASRDITGTGNTIYF; DNA: TGTGCCAGCAGAGACATCACCGGGACAGGAAACACCATATATTTT; V: TRBV2; J: TRBJ1-3; size: -; D: -
CDR3: CATSRDPVSGTGRDEQYF; DNA: TGTGCCACCAGCAGAGATCCAGTCTCCGGGACAGGGAGAGACGAGCAGTACTTC; V: TRBV15; J: TRBJ2-7; size: -; D: TRBD1
CDR3: CASSPGTTAGNTIYF; DNA: TGTGCCAGCAGCCCCGGGACAACCGCTGGAAACACCATATATTTT; V: TRBV7-7; J: TRBJ1-3; size: many; D: -
CDR3: CASSAGQGLGSPLHF; DNA: TGTGCCAGCAGCGCCGGACAGGGCCTTGGGTCACCCCTCCACTTT; V: TRBV9; J: TRBJ1-6; size: many; D: TRBD1
CDR3: CATGQARTQYF; DNA: TGTGCCACCGGCCAGGCGAGGACCCAGTACTTC; V: TRBV24-1; J: TRBJ2-5; size: many; D: -
CDR3: CASSSPGGTQPQHF; DNA: TGTGCCAGCAGCTCCCCGGGGGGGACTCAGCCCCAGCATTTT; V: TRBV27; J: TRBJ1-5; size: many; D: -
CDR3: CASSTREGIYGYTF; DNA: TGTGCCAGCAGCACGAGGGAGGGAATCTATGGCTACACCTTC; V: TRBV7-2; J: TRBJ1-2; size: -; D: -
CDR3: CSASTGSMSGGYTF; DNA: TGCAGTGCTTCGACAGGTTCTATGTCCGGGGGCTACACCTTC; V: TRBV20-1; J: TRBJ1-2; size: -; D: -
CDR3: CATSRDRGFSTEAFF; DNA: TGTGCCACCAGCAGGGACAGGGGTTTTAGCACTGAAGCTTTCTTT; V: TRBV15; J: TRBJ1-1; size: many; D: TRBD1
CDR3: CSVEAISLADTQYF; DNA: TGCAGCGTTGAAGCAATAAGTCTGGCAGATACGCAGTATTTT; V: TRBV29-1; J: TRBJ2-3; size: many; D: -
CDR3: CASRNQGQGARALHF; DNA: TGTGCCAGCAGGAACCAGGGACAGGGGGCAAGAGCCCTCCACTTT; V: TRBV2; J: TRBJ1-6; size: -; D: TRBD1
CDR3: CASSRTGTHNQPQHF; DNA: TGTGCCAGCAGCCGAACCGGGACACATAATCAGCCCCAGCATTTT; V: TRBV11-2; J: TRBJ1-5; size: many; D: -
CDR3: CASSLGGTSGRSDTQYF; DNA: TGTGCCAGCAGCTTAGGCGGGACTAGCGGGAGAAGCGATACGCAGTATTTT; V: TRBV7-2; J: TRBJ2-3; size: -; D: TRBD2